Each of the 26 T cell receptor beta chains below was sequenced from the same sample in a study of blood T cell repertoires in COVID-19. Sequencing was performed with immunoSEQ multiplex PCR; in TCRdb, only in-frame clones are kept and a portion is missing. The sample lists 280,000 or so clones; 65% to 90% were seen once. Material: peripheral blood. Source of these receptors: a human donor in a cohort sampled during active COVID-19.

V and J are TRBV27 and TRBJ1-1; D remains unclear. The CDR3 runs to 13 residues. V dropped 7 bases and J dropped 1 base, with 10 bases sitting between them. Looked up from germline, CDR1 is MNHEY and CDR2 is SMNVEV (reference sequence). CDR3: CASTENTNTEAFF. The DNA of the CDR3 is TGTGCCAGCACGGAGAACACGAACACTGAAGCTTTCTTT.

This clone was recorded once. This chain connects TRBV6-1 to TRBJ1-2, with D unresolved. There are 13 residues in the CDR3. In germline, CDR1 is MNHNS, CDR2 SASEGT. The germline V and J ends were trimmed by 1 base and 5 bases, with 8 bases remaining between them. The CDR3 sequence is CASSEGGLYGYTF. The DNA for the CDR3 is TGTGCCAGCAGTGAAGGCGGGTTGTATGGCTACACCTTC.

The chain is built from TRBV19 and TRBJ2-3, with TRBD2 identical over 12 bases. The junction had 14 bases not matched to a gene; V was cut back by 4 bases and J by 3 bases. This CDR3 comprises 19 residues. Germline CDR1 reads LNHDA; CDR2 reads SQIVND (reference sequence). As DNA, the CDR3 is TGTGCCAGTAGTAGGGACGCGACTAGCGGGAGTAGAGCGACAGATACGCAGTATTTT. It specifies CASSRDATSGSRATDTQYF.

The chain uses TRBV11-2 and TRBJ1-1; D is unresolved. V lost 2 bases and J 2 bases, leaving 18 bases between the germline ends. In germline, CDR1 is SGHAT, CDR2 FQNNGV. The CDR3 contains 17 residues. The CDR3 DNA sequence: TGTGCCAGCAGCTTAAGGCGGAGGGTTGCCCTCAACACTGAAGCTTTCTTT. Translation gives CASSLRRRVALNTEAFF.

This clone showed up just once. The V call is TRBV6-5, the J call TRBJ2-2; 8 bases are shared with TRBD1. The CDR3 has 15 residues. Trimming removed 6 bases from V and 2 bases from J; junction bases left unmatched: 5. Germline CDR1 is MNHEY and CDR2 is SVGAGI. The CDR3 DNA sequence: TGTGCCAGCAGCACAGGGGGTAGAAACACCGGGGAGCTGTTTTTT. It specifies CASSTGGRNTGELFF.

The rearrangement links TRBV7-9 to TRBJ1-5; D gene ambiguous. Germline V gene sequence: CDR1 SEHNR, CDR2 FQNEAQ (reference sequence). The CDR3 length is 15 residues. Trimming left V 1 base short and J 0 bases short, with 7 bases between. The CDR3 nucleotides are TGTGCCAGCAGCTTAGGTGCAGATAGCAATCAGCCCCAGCATTTT. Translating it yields CASSLGADSNQPQHF.

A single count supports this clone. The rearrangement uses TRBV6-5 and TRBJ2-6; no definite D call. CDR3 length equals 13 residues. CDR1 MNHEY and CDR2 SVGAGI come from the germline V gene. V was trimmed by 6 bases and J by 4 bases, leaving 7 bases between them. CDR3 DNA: TGTGCCAGCAGCTCCTACGGGGCCAACGTCCTGACTTTC. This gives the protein CASSSYGANVLTF.

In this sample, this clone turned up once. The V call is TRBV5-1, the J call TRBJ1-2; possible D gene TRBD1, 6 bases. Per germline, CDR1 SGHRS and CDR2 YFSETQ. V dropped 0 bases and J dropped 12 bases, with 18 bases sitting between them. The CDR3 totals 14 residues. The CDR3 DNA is TGCGCCAGCAGCTTGGCAGGGGACCGTACGTCTGACACCTTC. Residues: CASSLAGDRTSDTF. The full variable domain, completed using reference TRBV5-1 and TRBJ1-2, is KAGVTQTPRYLIKTRGQQVTLSCSPISGHRSVSWYQQTPGQGLQFLFEYFSETQRNKGNFPGRFSGRQFSNSRSEMNVSTLELGDSALYLCASSLAGDRTSDTFGSGTRLTVV.

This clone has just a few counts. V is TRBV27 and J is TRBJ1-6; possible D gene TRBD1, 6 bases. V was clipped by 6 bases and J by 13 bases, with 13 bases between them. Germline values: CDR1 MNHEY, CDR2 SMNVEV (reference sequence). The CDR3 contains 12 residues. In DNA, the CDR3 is TGTGCCAGCAGGATATATCAGGGGCCCCTCCACTTT. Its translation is CASRIYQGPLHF.

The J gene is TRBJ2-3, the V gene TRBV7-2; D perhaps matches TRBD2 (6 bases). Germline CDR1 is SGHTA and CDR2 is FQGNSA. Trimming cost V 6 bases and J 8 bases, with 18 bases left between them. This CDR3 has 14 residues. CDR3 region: CASRGLAAIGTQYF. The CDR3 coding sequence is TGTGCCAGCAGGGGACTCGCTGCCATTGGTACGCAGTATTTT.

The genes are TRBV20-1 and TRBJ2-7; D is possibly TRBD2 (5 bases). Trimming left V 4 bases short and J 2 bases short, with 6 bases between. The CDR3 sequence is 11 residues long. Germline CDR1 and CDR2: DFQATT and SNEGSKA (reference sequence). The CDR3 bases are TGCAGTGCTAAACTAGCCTACGAGCAGTACTTC. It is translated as CSAKLAYEQYF.

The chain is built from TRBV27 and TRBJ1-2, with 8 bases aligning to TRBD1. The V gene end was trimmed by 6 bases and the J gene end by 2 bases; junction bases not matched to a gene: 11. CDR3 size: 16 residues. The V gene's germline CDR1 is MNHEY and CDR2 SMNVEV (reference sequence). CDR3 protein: CASSRHLTGVNYGYTF. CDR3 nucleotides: TGTGCCAGCAGCCGTCACTTGACAGGGGTGAACTATGGCTACACCTTC.

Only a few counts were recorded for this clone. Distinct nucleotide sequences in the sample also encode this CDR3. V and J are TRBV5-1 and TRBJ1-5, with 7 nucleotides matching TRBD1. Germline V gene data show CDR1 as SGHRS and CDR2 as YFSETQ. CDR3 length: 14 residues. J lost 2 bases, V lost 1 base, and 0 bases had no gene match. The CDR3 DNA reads TGCGCCAGCAGCTTGCAGGGGGGCAATCAGCCCCAGCATTTT. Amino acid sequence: CASSLQGGNQPQHF.

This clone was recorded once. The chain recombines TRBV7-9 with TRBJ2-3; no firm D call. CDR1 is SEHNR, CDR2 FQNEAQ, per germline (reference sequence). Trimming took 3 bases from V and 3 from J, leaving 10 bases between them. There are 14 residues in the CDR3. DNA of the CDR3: TGTGCCAGCAGCTTTGAGTATCGTACAGATACGCAGTATTTT. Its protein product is CASSFEYRTDTQYF.

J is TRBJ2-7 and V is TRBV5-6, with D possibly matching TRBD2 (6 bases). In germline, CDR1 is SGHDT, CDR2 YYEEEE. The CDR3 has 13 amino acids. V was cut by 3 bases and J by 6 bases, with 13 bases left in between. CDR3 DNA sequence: TGTGCCAGCAGCTACACTAGGCGGGGCGAGCAGTACTTC. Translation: CASSYTRRGEQYF.

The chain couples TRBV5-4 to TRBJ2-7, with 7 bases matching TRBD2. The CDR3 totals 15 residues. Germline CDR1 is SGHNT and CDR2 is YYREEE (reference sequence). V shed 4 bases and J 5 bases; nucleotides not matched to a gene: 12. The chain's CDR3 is CASSTPGTSGDEQYF. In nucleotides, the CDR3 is TGTGCCAGCAGCACTCCCGGGACCAGCGGGGACGAGCAGTACTTC.

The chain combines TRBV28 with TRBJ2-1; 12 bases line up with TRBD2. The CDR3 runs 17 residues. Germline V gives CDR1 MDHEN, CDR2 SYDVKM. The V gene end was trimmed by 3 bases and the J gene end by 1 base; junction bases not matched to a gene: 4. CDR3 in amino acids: CASSFRLAGVSYNEQFF. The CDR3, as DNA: TGTGCCAGCAGTTTCCGACTAGCGGGAGTATCCTACAATGAGCAGTTCTTC.

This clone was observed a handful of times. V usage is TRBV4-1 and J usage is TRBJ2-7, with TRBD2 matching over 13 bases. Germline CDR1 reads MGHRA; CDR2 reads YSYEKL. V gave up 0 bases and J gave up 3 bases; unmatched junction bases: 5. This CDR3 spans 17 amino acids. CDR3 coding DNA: TGCGCCAGCAGCCAAGAAGCAGGGACTAGCGGGAACTACGAGCAGTACTTC. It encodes CASSQEAGTSGNYEQYF.

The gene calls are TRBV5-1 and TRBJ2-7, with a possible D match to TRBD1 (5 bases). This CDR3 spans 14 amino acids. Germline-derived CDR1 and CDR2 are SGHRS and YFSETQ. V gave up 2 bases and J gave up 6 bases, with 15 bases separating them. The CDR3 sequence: CASSFLQDIGEQYF. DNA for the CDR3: TGCGCCAGCAGCTTTTTACAGGATATAGGCGAGCAGTACTTC.

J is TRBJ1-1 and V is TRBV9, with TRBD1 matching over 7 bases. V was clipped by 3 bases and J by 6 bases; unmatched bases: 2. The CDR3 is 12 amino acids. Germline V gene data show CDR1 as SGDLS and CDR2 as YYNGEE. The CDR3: CASSDGTAEAFF. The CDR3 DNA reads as TGTGCCAGCAGCGACGGGACAGCTGAAGCTTTCTTT.

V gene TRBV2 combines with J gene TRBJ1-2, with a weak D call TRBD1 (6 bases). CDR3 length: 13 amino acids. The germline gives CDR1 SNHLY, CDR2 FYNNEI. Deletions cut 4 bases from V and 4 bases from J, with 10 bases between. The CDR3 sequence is CASSGQETYGYTF. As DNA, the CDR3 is TGTGCCAGCAGTGGACAGGAGACCTATGGCTACACCTTC.

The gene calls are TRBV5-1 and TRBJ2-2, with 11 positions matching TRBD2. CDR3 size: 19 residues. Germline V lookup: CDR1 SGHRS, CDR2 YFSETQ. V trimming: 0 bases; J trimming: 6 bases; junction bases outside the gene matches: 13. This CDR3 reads CASSLDGRLAGRFAGELFF. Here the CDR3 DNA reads TGCGCCAGCAGCTTGGATGGGAGACTAGCGGGAAGATTTGCCGGGGAGCTGTTTTTT. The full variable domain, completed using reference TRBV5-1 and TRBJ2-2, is KAGVTQTPRYLIKTRGQQVTLSCSPISGHRSVSWYQQTPGQGLQFLFEYFSETQRNKGNFPGRFSGRQFSNSRSEMNVSTLELGDSALYLCASSLDGRLAGRFAGELFFGEGSRLTVL.

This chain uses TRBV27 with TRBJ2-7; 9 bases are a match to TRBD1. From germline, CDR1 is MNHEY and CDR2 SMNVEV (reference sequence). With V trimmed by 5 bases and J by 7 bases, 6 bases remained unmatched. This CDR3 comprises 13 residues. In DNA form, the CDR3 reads TGTGCCAGCAGTACTACAGGGACAGGGGAGCAGTACTTC. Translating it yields CASSTTGTGEQYF.

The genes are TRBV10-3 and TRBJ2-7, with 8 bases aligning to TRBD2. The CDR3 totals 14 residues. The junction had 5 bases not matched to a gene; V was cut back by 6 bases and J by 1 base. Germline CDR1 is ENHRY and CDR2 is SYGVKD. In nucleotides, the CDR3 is TGTGCCATCAGGGCCGGGACTAGTTCCTACGAGCAGTACTTC. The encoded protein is CAIRAGTSSYEQYF.

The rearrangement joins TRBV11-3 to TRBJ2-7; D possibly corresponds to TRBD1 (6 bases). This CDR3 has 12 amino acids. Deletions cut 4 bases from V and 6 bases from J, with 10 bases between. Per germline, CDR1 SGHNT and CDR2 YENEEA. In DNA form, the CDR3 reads TGTGCCAGCAGCTCAGGGACATCCGAGCAGTACTTC. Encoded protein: CASSSGTSEQYF.

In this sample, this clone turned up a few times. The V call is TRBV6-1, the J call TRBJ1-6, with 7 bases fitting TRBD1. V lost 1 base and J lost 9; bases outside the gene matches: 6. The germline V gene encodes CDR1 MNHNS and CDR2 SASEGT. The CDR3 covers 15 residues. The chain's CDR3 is CASSEETGMISPLHF. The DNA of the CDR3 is TGTGCCAGCAGTGAAGAGACAGGGATGATTTCACCCCTCCACTTT.